The present entry profiles one T cell receptor (beta chain) with its context. Primers included in the PCR were 60 Vbeta and 13 Jbeta primers. TCRdb's copy holds only in-frame clones and misses some; the assay was immunoSEQ multiplex PCR. The sample has some 110,000 clones; approximately 81% are singletons. This CDR3 is built from 15 residues. Germline-derived CDR1 and CDR2 are MNHEY and SVGAGI. V lost 0 bases and J 9 bases, leaving 15 bases between the germline ends. These data are taken from a study of cytomegalovirus exposure and HLA in healthy donors. This receptor was identified in a woman aged 18 to 35 in good health and CMV-seropositive. The chain carries TRBV6-5 and TRBJ1-3, with no clear D. Material for sequencing was PBMCs. DNA for the CDR3: TGTGCCAGCAGTTACTCGAAGGTCGGCTCGGGCACCATATATTTT. Protein product: CASSYSKVGSGTIYF.